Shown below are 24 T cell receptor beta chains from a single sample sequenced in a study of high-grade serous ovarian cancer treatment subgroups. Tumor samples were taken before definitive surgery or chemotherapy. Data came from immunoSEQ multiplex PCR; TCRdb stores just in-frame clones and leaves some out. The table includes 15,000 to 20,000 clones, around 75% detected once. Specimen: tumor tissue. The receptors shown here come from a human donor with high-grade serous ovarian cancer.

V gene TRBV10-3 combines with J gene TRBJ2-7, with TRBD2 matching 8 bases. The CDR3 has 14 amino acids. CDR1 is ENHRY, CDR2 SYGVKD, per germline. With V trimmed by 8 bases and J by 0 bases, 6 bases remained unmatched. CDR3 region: CAIDSGGGSYEQYF. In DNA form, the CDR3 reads TGTGCCATCGACAGCGGGGGAGGCTCCTACGAGCAGTACTTC.

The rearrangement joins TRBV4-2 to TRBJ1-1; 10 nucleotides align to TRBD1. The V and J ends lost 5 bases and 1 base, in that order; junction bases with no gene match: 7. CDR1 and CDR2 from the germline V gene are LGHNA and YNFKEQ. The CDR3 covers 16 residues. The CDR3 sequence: CASSSRQGAKNTEAFF. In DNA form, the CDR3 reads TGTGCCAGCAGCTCCCGACAGGGGGCAAAGAACACTGAAGCTTTCTTT.

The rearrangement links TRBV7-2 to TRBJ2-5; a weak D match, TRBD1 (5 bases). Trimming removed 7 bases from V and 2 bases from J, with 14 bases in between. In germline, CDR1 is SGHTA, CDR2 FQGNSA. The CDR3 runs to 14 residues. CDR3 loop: CASTWGTGQETQYF. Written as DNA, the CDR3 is TGTGCCAGCACCTGGGGCACCGGGCAAGAGACCCAGTACTTC.

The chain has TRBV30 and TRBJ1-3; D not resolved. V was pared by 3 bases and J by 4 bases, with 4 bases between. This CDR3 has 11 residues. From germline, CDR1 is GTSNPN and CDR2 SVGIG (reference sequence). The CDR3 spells CAWRRGNTIYF. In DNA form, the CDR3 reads TGTGCCTGGAGGAGAGGAAACACCATATATTTT.

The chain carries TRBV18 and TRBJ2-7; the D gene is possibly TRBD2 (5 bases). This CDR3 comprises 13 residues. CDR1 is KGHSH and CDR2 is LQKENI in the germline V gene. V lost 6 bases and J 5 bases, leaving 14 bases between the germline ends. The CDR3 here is CASSPSRRDEQYF. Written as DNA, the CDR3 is TGTGCCAGCTCCCCATCGAGGCGGGACGAGCAGTACTTC.

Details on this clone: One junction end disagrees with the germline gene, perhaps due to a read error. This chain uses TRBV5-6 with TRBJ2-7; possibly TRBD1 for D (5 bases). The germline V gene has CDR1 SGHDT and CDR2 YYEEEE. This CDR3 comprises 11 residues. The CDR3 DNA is TGTGCCAGCAGTTTGGGGCCTTATCAGTACTTC. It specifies CASSLGPYQYF.

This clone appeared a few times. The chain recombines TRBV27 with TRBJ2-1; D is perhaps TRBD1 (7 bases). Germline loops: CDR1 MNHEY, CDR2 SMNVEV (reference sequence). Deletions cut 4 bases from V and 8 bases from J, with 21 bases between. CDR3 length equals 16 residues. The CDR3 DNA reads TGTGCCAGCAGTTGGACTAACAGGGGTCGGCGAGATGAGCAGTTCTTC. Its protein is CASSWTNRGRRDEQFF.

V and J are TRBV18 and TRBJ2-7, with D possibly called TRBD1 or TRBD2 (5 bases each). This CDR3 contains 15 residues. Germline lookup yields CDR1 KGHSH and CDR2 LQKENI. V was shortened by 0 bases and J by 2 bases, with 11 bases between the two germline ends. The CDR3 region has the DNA TGTGCCAGCTCACCACCGGGGACGGCCACCTACGAGCAGTACTTC. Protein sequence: CASSPPGTATYEQYF.

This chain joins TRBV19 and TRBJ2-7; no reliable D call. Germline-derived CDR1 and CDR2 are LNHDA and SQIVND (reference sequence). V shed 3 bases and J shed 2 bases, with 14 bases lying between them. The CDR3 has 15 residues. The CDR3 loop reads CASSIGLTSTYEQYF. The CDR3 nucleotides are TGTGCCAGTAGTATCGGCCTGACAAGTACCTACGAGCAGTACTTC.

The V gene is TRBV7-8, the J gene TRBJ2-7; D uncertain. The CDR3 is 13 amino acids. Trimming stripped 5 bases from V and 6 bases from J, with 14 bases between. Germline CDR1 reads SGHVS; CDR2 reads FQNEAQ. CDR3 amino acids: CASSPKVGGEQYF. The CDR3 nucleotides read TGTGCCAGCAGCCCAAAAGTAGGTGGCGAGCAGTACTTC.

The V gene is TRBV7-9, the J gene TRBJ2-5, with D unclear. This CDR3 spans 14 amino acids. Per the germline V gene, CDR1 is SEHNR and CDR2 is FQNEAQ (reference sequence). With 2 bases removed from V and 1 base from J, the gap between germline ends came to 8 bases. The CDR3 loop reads CASSLTLPQETQYF. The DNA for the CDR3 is TGTGCCAGCAGCTTAACCCTCCCCCAAGAGACCCAGTACTTC. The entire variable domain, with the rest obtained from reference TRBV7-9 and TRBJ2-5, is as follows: DTGVSQNPRHKITKRGQNVTFRCDPISEHNRLYWYRQTLGQGPEFLTYFQNEAQLEKSRLLSDRFSAERPKGSFSTLEIQRTEQGDSAMYLCASSLTLPQETQYFGPGTRLLVL.

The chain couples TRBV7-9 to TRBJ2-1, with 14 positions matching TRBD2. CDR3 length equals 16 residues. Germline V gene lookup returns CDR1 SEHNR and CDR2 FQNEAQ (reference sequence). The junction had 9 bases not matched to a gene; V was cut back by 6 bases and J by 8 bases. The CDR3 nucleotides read TGTGCCAGCAGGGAGTGGACTAGCGGGAGGAGGTATGAGCAGTTCTTC. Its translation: CASREWTSGRRYEQFF.

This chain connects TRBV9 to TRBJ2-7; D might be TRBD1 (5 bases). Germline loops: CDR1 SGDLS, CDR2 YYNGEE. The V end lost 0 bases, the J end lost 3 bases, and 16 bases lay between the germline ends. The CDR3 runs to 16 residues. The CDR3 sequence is CASSVDIGAAHYEQYF. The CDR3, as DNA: TGTGCCAGCAGCGTAGATATTGGGGCAGCCCACTACGAGCAGTACTTC.

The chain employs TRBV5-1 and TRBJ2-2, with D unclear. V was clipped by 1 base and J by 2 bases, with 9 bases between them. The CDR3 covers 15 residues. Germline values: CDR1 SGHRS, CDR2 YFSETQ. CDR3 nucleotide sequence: TGCGCCAGCAGCTTGTGGCCGGGTAACACCGGGGAGCTGTTTTTT. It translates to CASSLWPGNTGELFF.

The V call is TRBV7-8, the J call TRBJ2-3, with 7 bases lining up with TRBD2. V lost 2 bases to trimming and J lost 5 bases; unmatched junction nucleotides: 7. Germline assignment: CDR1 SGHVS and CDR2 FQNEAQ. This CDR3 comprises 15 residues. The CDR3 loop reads CASSLRREFLDTQYF. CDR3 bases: TGTGCCAGCAGCTTAAGGCGGGAGTTTTTAGATACGCAGTATTTT.

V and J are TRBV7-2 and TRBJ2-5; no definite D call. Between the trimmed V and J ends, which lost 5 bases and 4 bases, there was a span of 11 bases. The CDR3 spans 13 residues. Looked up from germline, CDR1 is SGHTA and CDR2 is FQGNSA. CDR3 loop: CASSALVGETQYF. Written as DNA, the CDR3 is TGTGCCAGCAGCGCTCTAGTCGGAGAGACCCAGTACTTC.

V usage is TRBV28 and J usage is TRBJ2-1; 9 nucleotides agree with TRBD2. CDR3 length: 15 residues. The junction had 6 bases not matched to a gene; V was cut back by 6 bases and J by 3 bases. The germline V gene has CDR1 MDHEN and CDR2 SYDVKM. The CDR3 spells CASRKTSGFYNEQFF. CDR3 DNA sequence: TGTGCCAGCAGAAAGACTAGCGGATTCTACAATGAGCAGTTCTTC.

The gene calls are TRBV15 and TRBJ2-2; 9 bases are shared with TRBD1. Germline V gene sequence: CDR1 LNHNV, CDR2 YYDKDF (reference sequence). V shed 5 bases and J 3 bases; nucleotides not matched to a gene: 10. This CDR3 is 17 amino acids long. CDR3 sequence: CATSPGGTGSHTGELFF. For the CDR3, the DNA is TGTGCCACCAGCCCAGGAGGGACAGGGAGTCACACCGGGGAGCTGTTTTTT.

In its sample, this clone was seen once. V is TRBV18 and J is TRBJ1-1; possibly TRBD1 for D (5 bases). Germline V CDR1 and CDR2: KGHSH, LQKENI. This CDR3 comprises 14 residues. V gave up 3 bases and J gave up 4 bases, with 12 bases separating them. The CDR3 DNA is TGTGCCAGCTCACCTTCACAGGTAGGCACTGAAGCTTTCTTT. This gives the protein CASSPSQVGTEAFF.

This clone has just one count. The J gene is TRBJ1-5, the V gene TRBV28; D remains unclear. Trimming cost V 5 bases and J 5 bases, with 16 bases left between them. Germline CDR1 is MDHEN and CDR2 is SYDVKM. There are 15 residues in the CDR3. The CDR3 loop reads CASSPPSGKYQPQHF. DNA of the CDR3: TGTGCCAGCAGTCCTCCGTCGGGGAAGTATCAGCCCCAGCATTTT.

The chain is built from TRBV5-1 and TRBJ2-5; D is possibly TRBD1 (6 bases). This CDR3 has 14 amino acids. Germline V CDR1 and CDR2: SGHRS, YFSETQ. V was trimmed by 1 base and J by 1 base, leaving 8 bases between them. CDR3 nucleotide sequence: TGCGCCAGCAGCTTGTTGACAGGCCAAGAGACCCAGTACTTC. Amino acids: CASSLLTGQETQYF.

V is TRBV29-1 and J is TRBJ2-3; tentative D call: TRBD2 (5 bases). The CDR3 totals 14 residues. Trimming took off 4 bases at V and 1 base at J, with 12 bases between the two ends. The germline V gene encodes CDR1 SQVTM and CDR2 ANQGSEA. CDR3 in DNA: TGCAGCGTTGGCAGGACTGGGGGCACAGATACGCAGTATTTT. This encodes CSVGRTGGTDTQYF.

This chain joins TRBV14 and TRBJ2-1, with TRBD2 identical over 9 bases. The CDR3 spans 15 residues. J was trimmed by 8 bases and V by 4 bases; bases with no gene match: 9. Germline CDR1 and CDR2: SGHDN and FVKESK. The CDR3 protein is CASSRSSGSRYEQFF. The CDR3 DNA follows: TGTGCCAGCAGCCGAAGTAGCGGGAGTAGGTATGAGCAGTTCTTC.

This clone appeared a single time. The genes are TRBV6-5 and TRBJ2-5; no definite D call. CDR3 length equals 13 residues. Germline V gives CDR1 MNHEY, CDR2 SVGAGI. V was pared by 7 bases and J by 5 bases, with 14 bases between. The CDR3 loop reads CASTRQVDETQYF. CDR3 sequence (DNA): TGTGCCAGCACCAGACAAGTCGACGAGACCCAGTACTTC.